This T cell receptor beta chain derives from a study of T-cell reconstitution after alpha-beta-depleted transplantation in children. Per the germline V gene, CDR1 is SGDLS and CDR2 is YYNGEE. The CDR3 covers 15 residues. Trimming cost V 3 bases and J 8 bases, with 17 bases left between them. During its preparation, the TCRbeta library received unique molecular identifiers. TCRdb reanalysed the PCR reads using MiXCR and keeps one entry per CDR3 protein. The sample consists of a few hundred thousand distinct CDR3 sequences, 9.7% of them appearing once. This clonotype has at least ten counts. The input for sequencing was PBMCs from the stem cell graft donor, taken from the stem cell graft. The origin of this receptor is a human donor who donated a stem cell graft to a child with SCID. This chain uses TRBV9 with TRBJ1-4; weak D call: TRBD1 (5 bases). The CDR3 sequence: CASSGRDGGREKLFF. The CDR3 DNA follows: TGTGCCAGCAGCGGACGGGACGGCGGCCGGGAAAAACTGTTTTTT.